This T cell receptor beta chain stems from a study of shared clonotypes between healthy human individuals. The naive CD8 population came from CD45RO-negative cells selected for CCR7, without terminally differentiated effector memory CD45RA+ cells. Profiled with immunoSEQ multiplex PCR; TCRdb holds only in-frame clones, not every one. In the table there are 1.5 million to 2.5 million clones, about 94% of which are singletons. CDR1 GTSNPN and CDR2 SVGIG come from the germline V gene (reference sequence). Trimming removed 1 base from V and 7 bases from J, with 20 bases in between. CDR3 length equals 15 residues.

The sequenced material came from naive CD8+ T cells sorted from blood. The chain couples TRBV30 to TRBJ2-7; maybe TRBD1 (6 bases). The clonotype comes from a man in his late teens or twenties in good health. The CDR3 coding sequence is TGTGCCTGGAGTGGTCTTGAGGGGGTCATAGGGGAGCAGTACTTC. Amino acids: CAWSGLEGVIGEQYF.